The rows below give T cell receptor beta chains drawn from one sample of a study of radiotherapy plus CTLA-4 blockade in lung cancer. Assay used: immunoSEQ multiplex PCR; TCRdb lists only in-frame clones, some missing. Altogether 39,000 or so clones are present, about 73% being singletons, with the ten largest covering approximately 9%. The input for sequencing was peripheral blood, taken from a patient treated with radiotherapy plus ipilimumab. The source is a human donor with non-small cell lung cancer who had stable disease on radiotherapy plus ipilimumab. Both conserved end residues are part of each CDR3. A D gene is named only where the DNA matches it firmly. Clone size is shown for a subset of rows, as once, few, many or a class of expanded clone.

clone_size j_call cdr3_length d_call v_call cdr3_nt cdr3_aa
. TRBJ1-1 13 . TRBV6-4 TGTGCCAGCAGGCGGGGGGGAAGCACTGAAGCTTTCTTT CASRRGGSTEAFF
. TRBJ1-5 18 TRBD1 TRBV19 TGTGCCAGTAGTATAGAGACAGGGGCCCCATATAGCAATCAGCCCCAGCATTTT CASSIETGAPYSNQPQHF
. TRBJ1-1 16 . TRBV6-5 TGTGCCAGCAGTTACTCTAACAGGGCCGGACAGAGTGAAGCTTTCTTT CASSYSNRAGQSEAFF
. TRBJ1-1 12 TRBD1 TRBV4-1 TGCGCCAGCAGCCAGGGACAGGTTGAAGCTTTCTTT CASSQGQVEAFF
. TRBJ2-4 13 . TRBV10-3 TGTGCCATCAGAAGGGGTGAGGTTGACATTCAGTACTTC CAIRRGEVDIQYF
. TRBJ1-4 14 TRBD1 TRBV18 TGTGCCAGCTCACCACCAGGGGGCTTTGAAAAACTGTTTTTT CASSPPGGFEKLFF
. TRBJ1-5 14 . TRBV7-9 TGTGCCAGCAGCCGGGATATGGCCAATCAGCCCCAGCATTTT CASSRDMANQPQHF
. TRBJ1-1 16 . TRBV7-2 TGTGCCAGCAGCTTAGTGCAGGGTTCCGGTCGCACTGAAGCTTTCTTT CASSLVQGSGRTEAFF
. TRBJ1-1 15 . TRBV7-3 TGTGCCAGCAGCTTAACAGGGCTCATGAACACTGAAGCTTTCTTT CASSLTGLMNTEAFF
few TRBJ1-6 14 TRBD1 TRBV5-1 TGCGCCAGCAGCCCGGGACAGGGTAATTCACCCCTCCACTTT CASSPGQGNSPLHF
. TRBJ2-1 16 . TRBV9 TGTGCCAGCAGCGTTCACTTACAGGGGACTTACAATGAGCAGTTCTTC CASSVHLQGTYNEQFF
few TRBJ1-1 11 . TRBV19 TGTGCCAGTAGAATCGGAACTGAAGCTTTCTTT CASRIGTEAFF
. TRBJ2-2 12 . TRBV7-6 TGTGCCAGCAGCTTAGGAACCGGGGAGCTGTTTTTT CASSLGTGELFF
. TRBJ1-2 16 TRBD1 TRBV7-2 TGTGCTACTTGGGAGACAGGGGGGAGAATCGACTATGGCTACACCTTC CATWETGGRIDYGYTF
few TRBJ2-5 14 TRBD2 TRBV5-1 TGCGCCAGCAGCCCGATGGGAGGGAGAGAGACCCAGTACTTC CASSPMGGRETQYF
. TRBJ1-1 15 . TRBV19 TGTGCCAGTAGTATAAGTGGCAGGCTGAACACTGAAGCTTTCTTT CASSISGRLNTEAFF
. TRBJ2-1 13 . TRBV5-1 TGCGCCAGCAGCTTGGGGGGCCTGAATGAGCAGTTCTTC CASSLGGLNEQFF
. TRBJ2-6 17 . TRBV12-5 TGTGCTAGTGGTTGCCACCAAGGACAAAGTCGGGCCAACGTCCTGACTTTC CASGCHQGQSRANVLTF
. TRBJ2-2 14 TRBD1 TRBV5-1 TGCGCCAGCAGCCGTGACAGGGTCGGCGGGGAGCTGTTTTTT CASSRDRVGGELFF
few TRBJ1-1 14 . TRBV6-5 TGTGCCAGCAGTTTACAGGGACTGAACACTGAAGCTTTCTTT CASSLQGLNTEAFF
. TRBJ1-1 15 . TRBV9 TGTGCCAGCAGCGTACAGGGCATTTTTCCTACTGAAGCTTTCTTT CASSVQGIFPTEAFF
once TRBJ2-5 16 TRBD2 TRBV11-3 TGTGCCAGCAGCCCCACGACTAGCGGGGGATCTGAGACCCAGTACTTC CASSPTTSGGSETQYF
once TRBJ2-1 13 . TRBV4-3 TGCGCCAGCAGCCAAGATCTGGGATATGAGCAGTTCTTC CASSQDLGYEQFF
. TRBJ2-2 16 TRBD1 TRBV7-9 TGTGCCAGCAGCAAACCGGGACAGGTTAACACCGGGGAGCTGTTTTTT CASSKPGQVNTGELFF
. TRBJ2-2 14 TRBD1 TRBV2 TGTGCCAGCAGGAGGACAGGATTCACCGGGGAGCTGTTTTTT CASRRTGFTGELFF
. TRBJ2-3 14 . TRBV7-9 TGTGCCACCGTTCGGGTTCCTAGCACAGATACGCAGTATTTT CATVRVPSTDTQYF
. TRBJ1-1 15 TRBD1 TRBV2 TGTGCCAGCAGTGAGCAGGGGCAGGGGGCAAACGAAGCTTTCTTT CASSEQGQGANEAFF